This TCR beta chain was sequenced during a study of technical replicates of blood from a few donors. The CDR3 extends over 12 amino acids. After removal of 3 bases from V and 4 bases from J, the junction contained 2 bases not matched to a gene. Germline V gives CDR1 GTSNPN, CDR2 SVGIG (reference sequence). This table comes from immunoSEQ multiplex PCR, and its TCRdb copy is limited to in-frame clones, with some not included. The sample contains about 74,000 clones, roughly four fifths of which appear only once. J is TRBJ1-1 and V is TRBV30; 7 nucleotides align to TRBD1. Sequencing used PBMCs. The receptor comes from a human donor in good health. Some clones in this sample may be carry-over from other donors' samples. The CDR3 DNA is TGTGCCTGGAGAGGGGGCCGCACTGAAGCTTTCTTT. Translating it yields CAWRGGRTEAFF.